Given below is one T cell receptor beta chain in context. No antigen is known for it. Other DNA sequences in the same sample also yield this CDR3. At sampling all donors were nominally healthy, likely with unrecorded immune exposures. This entry comes from a study of cytomegalovirus exposure and HLA in healthy donors. Study-level points and caveats: The authors assumed roughly uniform sequencing depth across donors for presence/absence analyses. Fewer than 200 TCR beta chains were listed as cytomegalovirus-associated.

V lost 1 base to trimming and J lost 0 bases, with 9 bases between them. The length of the CDR3 is 15 residues. Germline V CDR1 and CDR2: SGHRS, YFSETQ. The PCR contained 60 Vbeta and 13 Jbeta primers. Here immunoSEQ multiplex PCR was the method, and the copy in TCRdb shows in-frame clones only, minus some. The sample records 150,000 to 200,000 clones, about 65% being singletons. Material: PBMCs. The sequence was collected from a man aged 35 to 55 in good health and CMV-seropositive. This chain connects TRBV5-1 to TRBJ2-3; D perhaps matches TRBD2 (6 bases). CDR3 sequence (DNA): TGCGCCAGCAGCTTGCGGGGGTTGAGCACAGATACGCAGTATTTT. Its protein product is CASSLRGLSTDTQYF.